Below, one T cell receptor (beta chain) is given with its context. Its antigen remains unidentified. The test was conducted at deep level. Clones were read by immunoSEQ multiplex PCR, and TCRdb kept only the in-frame ones, dropping some. The table has millions of clones, about 92% seen once. Naive CD8 isolation took CD45RO-negative cells positively selected for CCR7 and excluded terminally differentiated effector memory CD45RA+ cells. Every one of the donors was a Caucasian adult that lived in Nashville, Tennessee. V was trimmed by 5 bases and J by 3 bases, leaving 17 bases between them. Germline V CDR1 and CDR2: PRHDT, FYEKMQ (reference sequence). This CDR3 contains 16 residues. The data are from a study of shared clonotypes between healthy human individuals. Regarding the study as a whole: Only blood samples were collected, and tissue repertoires likely differ.

The sequence came from a man in his late teens or twenties in good health. Some clones in this sample may be carry-over from other donors' samples. The chain carries TRBV13 and TRBJ1-5; TRBD1 is a possible D gene (5 bases). Source material: naive CD8+ T cells from PBMCs. The CDR3 loop is CASSIREGPPNQPQHF. CDR3 in DNA: TGTGCCAGCAGCATAAGAGAGGGGCCCCCCAATCAGCCCCAGCATTTT.